This T cell receptor beta chain was identified during a study of CD8 T cells in Susac syndrome. Study conclusions and caveats: By the study's own acknowledgment, its TCR sequencing and HLA analysis included relatively few individuals. CD4+ repertoires of Susac syndrome patients lacked detectable clonal expansion.

From blood CD8+ and CD4+ T cells, the TCR beta chain was sequenced. This CDR3 is 16 amino acids long. Looked up from germline, CDR1 is KGHSH and CDR2 is LQKENI. V dropped 6 bases and J dropped 2; count of bases not matched to a gene: 10. This clonotype appeared once. Its specificity is not known. Roughly 0.5 to 1 ug RNA was reverse transcribed with random hexamers. TCR beta CDR3 was amplified by immunoSEQ multiplex PCR. This amplification extended across 54 Vbeta and 13 Jbeta segments. TCRdb ran MiXCR on the immunoSEQ multiplex PCR reads and lists one entry per CDR3 protein. The sample holds about 200,000 distinct CDR3 sequences, roughly 90% seen once.

The receptor was isolated from a human donor with Susac syndrome. Source material: CD4+ T cells from PBMCs. The chain combines TRBV18 with TRBJ1-1, with 9 bases matching TRBD1. The CDR3 coding sequence is TGTGCCAGCTCGTGGGGGACAGGGCTGTCCAACACTGAAGCTTTCTTT. Translated: CASSWGTGLSNTEAFF.